The 16 T cell receptor beta chains given below trace back to one sample, sequenced in a study of blood T cell repertoires in COVID-19. Measured with immunoSEQ multiplex PCR; TCRdb has only the in-frame clones, and not every one. The sample yields fewer than 300,000 clones, 75% to 95% seen once. The sequenced sample consisted of PBMCs or T cells enriched from blood (not recorded which). The receptor source for this set is a woman aged 25 to 39 who had recovered from COVID-19.

This chain links TRBV24-1 with TRBJ1-2; D may be TRBD1 (6 bases). The germline gives CDR1 KGHDR, CDR2 SFDVKD. This CDR3 has 14 residues. V lost 4 bases and J lost 8, with 16 bases in between. The CDR3 DNA sequence: TGTGCCACCAGTGACCCCACAGGGATGCGGGGCTACACCTTC. This sequence encodes CATSDPTGMRGYTF.

The table lists this clone with a count of one. The V call is TRBV29-1, the J call TRBJ1-2; D not resolved. V lost 1 base, J lost 1 base, and 10 bases lay in between. CDR3 length equals 14 residues. CDR1 and CDR2 (germline): SQVTM, ANQGSEA. The CDR3 DNA is TGCAGCGTTGAAGGCCGCGGGATTAACTATGGCTACACCTTC. It specifies CSVEGRGINYGYTF.

The V gene is TRBV27, the J gene TRBJ2-6; tentatively, D is TRBD1 (5 bases). Germline CDR1 is MNHEY and CDR2 is SMNVEV (reference sequence). The V end lost 3 bases, the J end lost 0 bases, and 15 bases lay between the germline ends. CDR3 size: 18 residues. Here the CDR3 DNA reads TGTGCCAGCAGTTTTGTTGGGGCCCTAGGCTCTGGGGCCAACGTCCTGACTTTC. As protein: CASSFVGALGSGANVLTF.

This chain joins TRBV11-2 and TRBJ1-6, with D perhaps TRBD1 (5 bases). In germline, CDR1 is SGHAT, CDR2 FQNNGV. This CDR3 is 15 amino acids long. The ends were cut back, 5 bases at V and 7 bases at J, with 15 bases in the middle. Written as DNA, the CDR3 is TGTGCCAGCAGCCCGGTGGGGGGTAGGAATTCACCCCTCCACTTT. It yields the protein CASSPVGGRNSPLHF.

The V call is TRBV28, the J call TRBJ2-6; TRBD1 is a possible D gene (5 bases). The CDR3 has 18 residues. Germline CDR1 reads MDHEN; CDR2 reads SYDVKM. Trimming left V 3 bases short and J 1 base short, with 16 bases between. The CDR3 nucleotides are TGTGCCAGCAGTTTTGAATCCAACAGGTGGTCTGGGGCCAACGTCCTGACTTTC. This translates into CASSFESNRWSGANVLTF.

This clone was counted a single time. The chain couples TRBV15 to TRBJ2-3; D might be TRBD2 (5 bases). The CDR3 has 12 residues. The germline V and J ends were trimmed by 4 bases and 6 bases, with 8 bases remaining between them. The germline V gene encodes CDR1 LNHNV and CDR2 YYDKDF (reference sequence). The chain's CDR3 is CATSTSLDTQYF. CDR3 DNA: TGTGCCACCAGCACTAGCCTCGATACGCAGTATTTT.

CDR3 DNA: TGTGCCAGCGGATCAGGGGGCGGGACGCAGTATTTT. Translated: CASGSGGGTQYF. The chain joins TRBV9 to TRBJ2-3; 8 nucleotides line up with TRBD1. Germline V gene data show CDR1 as SGDLS and CDR2 as YYNGEE. The CDR3 runs 12 residues. V shed 7 bases, J shed 9 bases, and the junction held 7 bases outside the gene matches. Supplemented by reference TRBV9 and TRBJ2-3, the full variable domain reads DSGVTQTPKHLITATGQRVTLRCSPRSGDLSVYWYQQSLDQGLQFLIQYYNGEERAKGNILERFSAQQFPDLHSELNLSSLELGDSALYFCASGSGGGTQYFGPGTRLTVL.

The rearrangement joins TRBV6-2 or TRBV6-3 to TRBJ2-1; 9 positions match TRBD2. Germline trimming cut 5 bases from V and 7 bases from J; bases unmatched to any gene: 15. Germline values: CDR1 MNHEY, CDR2 SVGEGT. This CDR3 comprises 17 residues. The CDR3, as DNA: TGTGCCAGCAGTCACCGAACGACTAGCGGAGGGGCGAATGAGCAGTTCTTC. Translating it yields CASSHRTTSGGANEQFF.

This chain joins TRBV20-1 and TRBJ1-2; D is ambiguous. V was shortened by 2 bases and J by 5 bases, with 3 bases between the two germline ends. The germline gives CDR1 DFQATT, CDR2 SNEGSKA (reference sequence). The CDR3 sequence is 10 residues long. CDR3 in amino acids: CSARIYGYTF. The CDR3 DNA is TGCAGTGCTAGAATATATGGCTACACCTTC.

The rearrangement uses TRBV7-2 and TRBJ2-2; 10 bases align to TRBD2. CDR3 size: 16 residues. The germline gives CDR1 SGHTA, CDR2 FQGNSA. The V segment lost 4 bases and the J segment 1 base; nucleotides outside the gene matches: 3. The CDR3: CASSSRTSGNTGELFF. DNA for the CDR3: TGTGCCAGCAGCTCTAGGACTAGCGGGAACACCGGGGAGCTGTTTTTT. The whole variable domain, remainder taken from reference TRBV7-2 and TRBJ2-2, is GAGVSQSPSNKVTEKGKDVELRCDPISGHTALYWYRQSLGQGLEFLIYFQGNSAPDKSGLPSDRFSAERTGGSVSTLTIQRTQQEDSAVYLCASSSRTSGNTGELFFGEGSRLTVL.

The chain combines TRBV20-1 with TRBJ2-3; 10 bases agree with TRBD2. With V trimmed by 3 bases and J by 0 bases, 6 bases remained unmatched. Germline V lookup: CDR1 DFQATT, CDR2 SNEGSKA (reference sequence). There are 16 residues in the CDR3. CDR3 sequence: CSASPRTSGSTDTQYF. The CDR3 nucleotides are TGCAGTGCTAGTCCCAGGACTAGCGGCAGCACAGATACGCAGTATTTT.

The genes are TRBV5-5 and TRBJ2-2, with D unresolved. CDR3 length: 13 residues. The V end was cut by 4 bases, the J end by 6 bases, with 10 bases between. Germline V gene sequence: CDR1 SGHKS, CDR2 YYEKEE (reference sequence). The DNA of the CDR3 is TGTGCCAGCAGCCTGACAACGCCCGGGGAGCTGTTTTTT. Translation gives CASSLTTPGELFF.

The chain recombines TRBV19 with TRBJ2-7; 7 bases match TRBD1. CDR1 LNHDA and CDR2 SQIVND come from the germline V gene (reference sequence). The CDR3 spans 13 residues. Losses at the gene ends were 6 bases for V and 6 bases for J; bases not matched to a gene: 8. CDR3 sequence: CASRNGQVGEQYF. CDR3 DNA: TGTGCCAGTAGAAACGGACAGGTAGGCGAGCAGTACTTC.

Only a few counts were recorded for this clone. The V gene is TRBV10-2, the J gene TRBJ2-7; 8 nucleotides line up with TRBD1. The CDR3 totals 14 residues. CDR1 and CDR2 from the germline V gene are WSHSY and SAAADI. With 5 bases clipped from V and 2 bases from J, the junction kept 5 bases outside the gene matches. The CDR3 coding sequence is TGCGCCAGCAGTAATCGGACAGGGCCCTACGAGCAGTACTTC. Encoded protein: CASSNRTGPYEQYF.

J is TRBJ2-1 and V is TRBV7-2, with TRBD2 matching over 7 bases. Losses at the gene ends were 6 bases for V and 2 bases for J; bases not matched to a gene: 10. The CDR3 runs 16 residues. Germline loops: CDR1 SGHTA, CDR2 FQGNSA. DNA of the CDR3: TGTGCCAGCAGGACGTCTAGCGGCGCCACCTACAATGAGCAGTTCTTC. Translating gives CASRTSSGATYNEQFF. Based on the CDR3 plus reference TRBV7-2 and TRBJ2-1, the full variable domain is GAGVSQSPSNKVTEKGKDVELRCDPISGHTALYWYRQSLGQGLEFLIYFQGNSAPDKSGLPSDRFSAERTGGSVSTLTIQRTQQEDSAVYLCASRTSSGATYNEQFFGPGTRLTVL.

This clone was picked up one time. This chain joins TRBV19 and TRBJ2-1; 14 bases agree with TRBD2. The CDR3 has 17 amino acids. The junction had 9 bases not matched to a gene; V was cut back by 6 bases and J by 5 bases. Germline CDR1 LNHDA, CDR2 SQIVND (reference sequence). The CDR3 nucleotides are TGTGCCAGTAGAGGACTAGCGGGAGGTTCCCTTCACAATGAGCAGTTCTTC. Translation gives CASRGLAGGSLHNEQFF. Full variable domain (outside the CDR3, taken from reference TRBV19 and TRBJ2-1): DGGITQSPKYLFRKEGQNVTLSCEQNLNHDAMYWYRQDPGQGLRLIYYSQIVNDFQKGDIAEGYSVSREKKESFPLTVTSAQKNPTAFYLCASRGLAGGSLHNEQFFGPGTRLTVL.